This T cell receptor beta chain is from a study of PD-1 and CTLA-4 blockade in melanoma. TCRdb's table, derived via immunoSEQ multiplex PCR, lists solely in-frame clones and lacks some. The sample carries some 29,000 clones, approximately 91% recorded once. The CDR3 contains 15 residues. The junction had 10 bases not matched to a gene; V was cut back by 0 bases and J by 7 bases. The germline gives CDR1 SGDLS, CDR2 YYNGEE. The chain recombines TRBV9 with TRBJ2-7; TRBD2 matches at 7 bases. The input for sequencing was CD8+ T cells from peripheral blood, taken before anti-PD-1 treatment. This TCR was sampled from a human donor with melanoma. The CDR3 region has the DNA TGTGCCAGCAGCGTAGCGGGGGAGGGCGGTGATGAGCAGTACTTC. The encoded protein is CASSVAGEGGDEQYF.